This T cell receptor beta chain comes out of a study of CD8 T cells in Susac syndrome. Study background: When blood was drawn, the patients with Susac syndrome were therapy-naive, on corticosteroids, or on intravenous immunoglobulin alone.

It was with random hexamers that roughly 0.5 to 1 ug RNA was reverse transcribed. TCRdb re-analysed the immunoSEQ multiplex PCR reads in MiXCR, keeping a single row per CDR3 protein. This table has about 240,000 distinct CDR3 sequences, 90% to 97% appearing once. This CDR3 has 17 residues. V lost 6 bases, J lost 1 base, and 22 bases lay in between. Germline CDR1 reads MNHNS; CDR2 reads SASEGT. CD8+ and CD4+ blood T cells underwent TCR beta sequencing. This clonotype was obtained from a human donor with Susac syndrome. V is TRBV6-1 and J is TRBJ2-7; D is possibly TRBD1 or TRBD2 (5 bases each). The sequenced material came from CD4+ T cells from PBMCs. CDR3 residues: CASSLIAGTQSSYEQYF. In nucleotides, the CDR3 is TGTGCCAGCAGCCTAATTGCCGGGACGCAAAGTTCCTACGAGCAGTACTTC.